This T cell receptor beta chain was recovered during a study of cytomegalovirus exposure and HLA in healthy donors. Study-wide results and caveats: One variant, a missense change in DCLRE1C, was linked in a later analysis to TCR beta V- and J-gene trimming.

Germline-derived CDR1 and CDR2 are MGHRA and YSYEKL. This CDR3 is built from 13 residues. The V gene lost 3 bases and the J gene lost 2 bases, with 7 bases spanning the gap. As regards this clone: Its cognate antigen is unknown.

Primers included in the PCR were 60 Vbeta and 13 Jbeta primers. Clones were read by immunoSEQ multiplex PCR, and TCRdb kept only the in-frame ones, dropping some. Of 120,000 or so clones in the sample, roughly four fifths were seen once. Sequenced material: PBMCs. V gene TRBV4-1 combines with J gene TRBJ2-5; D unclear. This clonotype was sampled from a middle-aged woman in good health and CMV-seronegative. CDR3 in DNA: TGCGCCAGCAGCCAGGGCGCACAAGAGACCCAGTACTTC. Translated, it gives CASSQGAQETQYF.